This is a list of T cell receptor beta chains from one sample in a study of memory CD4+ T cells and cytomegalovirus serostatus. TCRdb's table, derived via immunoSEQ multiplex PCR, lists solely in-frame clones and lacks some. Counted here are roughly 28,000 clones, more than 60% occurring once; the ten biggest clones make up more than 0.55%. The sample taken for sequencing was memory CD4+ T cells from blood. The receptors were gathered from an adult in good health and CMV-seronegative. CDR3s include the opening cysteine and the closing phenylalanine or tryptophan.

V gene: TRBV5-1
J gene: TRBJ1-2
CDR3 protein: CASSWSTGQFDANYGYTF

V gene: TRBV25-1
J gene: TRBJ1-5
CDR3 protein: CASQGQYNQPQHF

V gene: TRBV10-1
J gene: TRBJ1-1
CDR3 protein: CASSLGTDTEAFF

V gene: TRBV18
J gene: TRBJ1-2
CDR3 protein: CASSPDGLGGYTF

V gene: TRBV7-2
J gene: TRBJ2-3
CDR3 protein: CASSLVAGGTDTQYF

V gene: TRBV5-1
J gene: TRBJ1-1
CDR3 protein: CASSTLTGGDTEAFF

V gene: TRBV4-1
J gene: TRBJ1-5
CDR3 protein: CASSQGQGGNNQPQHF

V gene: TRBV2
J gene: TRBJ2-7
CDR3 protein: CASSSGGYEQYF

V gene: TRBV29-1
J gene: TRBJ1-2
CDR3 protein: CSVESGQYGYTF

V gene: TRBV28
J gene: TRBJ1-1
CDR3 protein: CASIPSMGDDDPEAFF

V gene: TRBV9
J gene: TRBJ2-7
CDR3 protein: CASSVAQHSYEQYF

V gene: TRBV19
J gene: TRBJ1-4
CDR3 protein: CASSIGREEKLFF

V gene: TRBV5-4
J gene: TRBJ1-2
CDR3 protein: CASSLASVLNGYTF

V gene: TRBV5-8
J gene: TRBJ2-5
CDR3 protein: CASSLEGRLAGAEETQYF

V gene: TRBV5-1
J gene: TRBJ1-5
CDR3 protein: CASSSGLGNQPQHF